These 20 T cell receptor beta chains originate from one sample sequenced in a study of T cell responses to AZD1222 COVID-19 vaccine. Some clones are missing from TCRdb's copy, which holds only in-frame ones; the method was immunoSEQ multiplex PCR. This table holds 100,000 to 150,000 clones, approximately 88% found once. This specimen consisted of peripheral blood, obtained on day 0 of AZD1222 vaccination. The receptors were sampled from an adult in good health.

The gene calls are TRBV20-1 and TRBJ2-3; D ambiguous. V gave up 4 bases and J gave up 4 bases, with 6 bases separating them. The length of the CDR3 is 11 residues. The germline V gene encodes CDR1 DFQATT and CDR2 SNEGSKA (reference sequence). DNA for the CDR3: TGCAGTGCTATAAAAGCAGATACGCAGTATTTT. Translation gives CSAIKADTQYF.

The chain links TRBV29-1 to TRBJ2-2; D is unclear. The CDR3 length is 12 residues. Trimming cost V 4 bases and J 1 base, with 4 bases left between them. Looked up from germline, CDR1 is SQVTM and CDR2 is ANQGSEA. The CDR3 bases are TGCAGCGTTGGGCAGAACACCGGGGAGCTGTTTTTT. Its translation: CSVGQNTGELFF.

The chain links TRBV18 to TRBJ1-2, with 9 bases aligning to TRBD1. Per the germline V gene, CDR1 is KGHSH and CDR2 is LQKENI. Trimming cost V 0 bases and J 5 bases; bases outside gene matches: 7. This CDR3 has 16 amino acids. CDR3 in DNA: TGTGCCAGCTCACCACCACGGGACAGGGTGGGGTATGGCTACACCTTC. Amino acid sequence: CASSPPRDRVGYGYTF.

Comment on this clone: Its ends do not fully match the called genes, so a read error is possible. The chain is built from TRBV6-5 and TRBJ2-1, with 16 bases identical to TRBD2. Germline CDR1 and CDR2: MNHEY and SVGAGI. CDR3 length: 12 amino acids. Here the CDR3 reads CATGTSGRASVF. CDR3 bases: TGTGCCACCGGGACTAGCGGGAGGGCGTCAGTCTTC.

This chain uses TRBV6-5 with TRBJ2-3, with D hard to call. The CDR3 runs to 14 residues. The germline CDR1 and CDR2 sequences are MNHEY and SVGAGI. Trimming took 3 bases from V and 2 from J, leaving 9 bases between them. In DNA, the CDR3 is TGTGCCAGCAGTTATAGGCAGAACACAGATACGCAGTATTTT. Residues: CASSYRQNTDTQYF.

The V gene is TRBV6-2 or TRBV6-3, the J gene TRBJ2-3, with D maybe TRBD2 (5 bases). The V end was cut by 4 bases, the J end by 0 bases, with 23 bases between. The CDR3 is 19 residues long. Germline V gives CDR1 MNHEY, CDR2 SVGEGT. The CDR3 region has the DNA TGTGCCAGCAGTTTTCCACCGGCCGGCCCGAGGGCCAGCACAGATACGCAGTATTTT. Encoded protein: CASSFPPAGPRASTDTQYF.

The chain recombines TRBV11-2 with TRBJ2-2, with D possibly matching TRBD1 (6 bases). This CDR3 has 15 amino acids. V was trimmed by 2 bases and J by 7 bases, leaving 14 bases between them. CDR1 is SGHAT and CDR2 is FQNNGV in the germline V gene. The DNA for the CDR3 is TGTGCCAGCAGCTTAATTCAGGGGCGTATCGGGGAGCTGTTTTTT. It codes for CASSLIQGRIGELFF.

Only a few counts were recorded for this clone. The CDR3 bases are TGTGCCATCAGTGACCCGGTTTCTGGAAACACCATATATTTT. Its protein is CAISDPVSGNTIYF. The chain has TRBV10-3 and TRBJ1-3; no clear D gene. This CDR3 has 14 amino acids. Trimming removed 3 bases at V and 1 base at J, with 7 bases between. The germline V gene has CDR1 ENHRY and CDR2 SYGVKD.

The V gene is TRBV19, the J gene TRBJ1-5; 7 bases fit TRBD1. The germline gives CDR1 LNHDA, CDR2 SQIVND (reference sequence). The CDR3 runs to 15 residues. Trimming at V came to 5 bases and at J to 5 bases, leaving 9 bases not matched to a gene. In DNA, the CDR3 is TGTGCCAGTAGTTGGGGACAGAGCCGCGATCAGCCCCAGCATTTT. Translation gives CASSWGQSRDQPQHF. Combining the CDR3 with reference TRBV19 and TRBJ1-5 gives the whole variable domain DGGITQSPKYLFRKEGQNVTLSCEQNLNHDAMYWYRQDPGQGLRLIYYSQIVNDFQKGDIAEGYSVSREKKESFPLTVTSAQKNPTAFYLCASSWGQSRDQPQHFGDGTRLSIL.

This sequence joins TRBV19 and TRBJ2-3; 9 bases are shared with TRBD2. Germline lookup yields CDR1 LNHDA and CDR2 SQIVND (reference sequence). V shed 10 bases and J 5 bases; nucleotides not matched to a gene: 7. The CDR3 runs 13 residues. The CDR3 region has the DNA TGTGCCACCGAGCGGGGGGACCAAGATACGCAGTATTTT. Translating it yields CATERGDQDTQYF.

J is TRBJ2-7 and V is TRBV18; possible D gene TRBD2, 5 bases. The CDR3 sequence is 13 residues long. Per the germline V gene, CDR1 is KGHSH and CDR2 is LQKENI. Trimming shortened V by 3 bases and J by 4 bases, and 10 bases separated the two germline ends. The CDR3 DNA sequence: TGTGCCAGCTCACCCCCTAGCTTGTACGAGCAGTACTTC. Translated, it gives CASSPPSLYEQYF.

The rearrangement links TRBV10-2 to TRBJ1-2, with TRBD1 identical over 8 bases. Trimming cost V 8 bases and J 8 bases; bases outside gene matches: 13. CDR1 is WSHSY, CDR2 SAAADI, per germline. The CDR3 totals 14 residues. This CDR3 is CASSGTGYRGGYTF. The CDR3 nucleotides are TGCGCCAGCTCCGGGACAGGCTACAGGGGGGGCTACACCTTC.

This chain joins TRBV6-2 or TRBV6-3 and TRBJ1-6, with D possibly TRBD1 on 5 matching bases. This CDR3 region has 15 residues. Germline V CDR1 and CDR2: MNHEY, SVGEGT. V was cut by 6 bases and J by 10 bases, with 19 bases left in between. The CDR3 DNA reads as TGTGCCAGCAGCCAACACAGGCTACCGTCGTCACCCCTCCACTTT. This translates into CASSQHRLPSSPLHF.

The chain joins TRBV6-2 or TRBV6-3 to TRBJ1-5; 11 bases align to TRBD1. In germline, CDR1 is MNHEY, CDR2 SVGEGT. CDR3 length: 21 residues. The V segment lost 4 bases and the J segment 5 bases; nucleotides outside the gene matches: 22. The CDR3 nucleotides are TGTGCCAGCAGTTGGCTTGGAGGGACAGGGGGGCCTAAAAACCATTATCAGCCCCAGCATTTT. This sequence encodes CASSWLGGTGGPKNHYQPQHF.

The chain is built from TRBV7-3 and TRBJ2-7; weak D call: TRBD1 (6 bases). V lost 5 bases and J lost 2, with 13 bases in between. Germline CDR1 and CDR2: SGHTA and FQGTGA. The CDR3 consists of 14 residues. The CDR3 bases are TGTGCCAGCAGCCTTATGGACAGCACCTACGAGCAGTACTTC. The encoded protein is CASSLMDSTYEQYF. The whole variable domain, remainder taken from reference TRBV7-3 and TRBJ2-7, is GAGVSQTPSNKVTEKGKYVELRCDPISGHTALYWYRQSLGQGPEFLIYFQGTGAADDSGLPNDRFFAVRPEGSVSTLKIQRTERGDSAVYLCASSLMDSTYEQYFGPGTRLTVT.

This chain connects TRBV6-2 or TRBV6-3 to TRBJ1-1, with 9 bases identical to TRBD1. After removal of 0 bases from V and 5 bases from J, the junction contained 4 bases not matched to a gene. The CDR3 loop spans 15 amino acids. Germline V lookup: CDR1 MNHEY, CDR2 SVGEGT. CDR3 residues: CASSYSGTGKTEAFF. CDR3 DNA sequence: TGTGCCAGCAGTTACTCGGGGACAGGGAAGACTGAAGCTTTCTTT.

The chain uses TRBV3-1 (or the pseudogene TRBV3-2) and TRBJ2-2; no reliable D call. There are 14 residues in the CDR3. Trimming left V 1 base short and J 2 bases short, with 5 bases between. Germline assignment: CDR1 LGHDT and CDR2 YNNKEL (reference sequence). The CDR3: CASSQGSNTGELFF. CDR3 coding DNA: TGTGCCAGCAGCCAAGGGTCTAACACCGGGGAGCTGTTTTTT.

The chain combines TRBV5-1 with TRBJ2-1; 8 bases match TRBD1. After removal of 0 bases from V and 6 bases from J, the junction contained 5 bases not matched to a gene. CDR1 SGHRS and CDR2 YFSETQ come from the germline V gene. The CDR3 has 15 amino acids. The CDR3: CASSLARDRINEQFF. For the CDR3, the DNA is TGCGCCAGCAGCTTGGCCCGGGACAGGATCAATGAGCAGTTCTTC.

The J gene is TRBJ1-1, the V gene TRBV7-8, with 8 bases aligning to TRBD1. The CDR3 runs to 14 residues. V shed 3 bases and J 5 bases; nucleotides not matched to a gene: 5. The germline V gene encodes CDR1 SGHVS and CDR2 FQNEAQ. CDR3 amino acids: CASSFQGAGTEAFF. CDR3 sequence (DNA): TGTGCCAGCAGCTTTCAGGGGGCAGGGACTGAAGCTTTCTTT. The whole variable domain, filled in from reference TRBV7-8 and TRBJ1-1, reads GAGVSQSPRYKVAKRGQDVALRCDPISGHVSLFWYQQALGQGPEFLTYFQNEAQLDKSGLPSDRFFAERPEGSVSTLKIQRTQQEDSAVYLCASSFQGAGTEAFFGQGTRLTVV.

The chain couples TRBV10-3 to TRBJ1-1; D unclear. This CDR3 is 15 amino acids long. From germline, CDR1 is ENHRY and CDR2 SYGVKD. V was pared by 3 bases and J by 1 base, with 12 bases between. CDR3 amino acids: CAISDRGRQNTEAFF. CDR3 nucleotide sequence: TGTGCCATCAGTGACAGAGGACGGCAGAACACTGAAGCTTTCTTT.